Each of the 13 T cell receptor beta chains below was sequenced from the same sample in a study of blood T cell repertoires in COVID-19. Sequenced by immunoSEQ multiplex PCR; TCRdb stores in-frame clones only, minus some. This sample yields approximately 200,000 clones, of which around 75% are seen a single time; roughly 5.6% belongs to the top ten. Sequenced material: peripheral blood. The origin of the receptors is a woman in her thirties or forties with COVID-19, enrolled during active disease.

The chain uses TRBV5-5 and TRBJ1-6; tentatively, D is TRBD1 (6 bases). This CDR3 spans 16 amino acids. Per the germline V gene, CDR1 is SGHKS and CDR2 is YYEKEE (reference sequence). V was trimmed by 3 bases and J by 9 bases, leaving 19 bases between them. CDR3 sequence reads: CASSYSRTGWGSPLHF. The CDR3 coding sequence is TGTGCCAGCAGCTATTCTCGAACAGGGTGGGGTTCACCCCTCCACTTT.

This clone was seen a single time. The CDR3 region is CASSLNSQGSGYTF. In DNA, the CDR3 is TGTGCCAGCAGCTTAAACAGCCAGGGAAGCGGCTACACCTTC. This chain uses TRBV7-2 with TRBJ1-2; possibly TRBD1 for D (5 bases). Trimming stripped 2 bases from V and 8 bases from J, with 15 bases between. Germline V lookup: CDR1 SGHTA, CDR2 FQGNSA. The CDR3 totals 14 residues.

The chain recombines TRBV5-5 with TRBJ1-2; D might be TRBD1 (5 bases). The CDR3 consists of 13 residues. Trimming stripped 2 bases from V and 0 bases from J, with 5 bases between. Germline assignment: CDR1 SGHKS and CDR2 YYEKEE (reference sequence). CDR3 in amino acids: CASSLQANYGYTF. The DNA of the CDR3 is TGTGCCAGCAGCTTACAGGCTAACTATGGCTACACCTTC.

This chain links TRBV6-5 with TRBJ2-3; D is unclear. V lost 0 bases, J lost 0 bases, and 7 bases lay in between. The germline V gene has CDR1 MNHEY and CDR2 SVGAGI. This CDR3 contains 15 residues. Here the CDR3 reads CASSYSITSTDTQYF. CDR3 in DNA: TGTGCCAGCAGTTACTCGATCACTAGCACAGATACGCAGTATTTT.

The V gene is TRBV29-1, the J gene TRBJ1-1; no firm D call. The CDR3 sequence is 13 residues long. CDR1 is SQVTM, CDR2 ANQGSEA, per germline. V dropped 7 bases and J dropped 1 base, with 13 bases sitting between them. CDR3 region: CSAAWEENTEAFF. CDR3 coding DNA: TGCAGCGCCGCGTGGGAGGAGAACACTGAAGCTTTCTTT.

This chain's CDR3 is CASSVTLAKNIQYF. As DNA, the CDR3 is TGTGCCAGCAGCGTGACATTAGCCAAAAACATTCAGTACTTC. The chain links TRBV7-2 to TRBJ2-4; no clear D gene. CDR1 and CDR2 from the germline V gene are SGHTA and FQGNSA. The CDR3 is 14 residues long. The V gene lost 5 bases and the J gene lost 0 bases, with 8 bases spanning the gap.

This chain joins TRBV9 and TRBJ2-1, with TRBD2 matching over 9 bases. The CDR3 consists of 15 residues. CDR1 SGDLS and CDR2 YYNGEE come from the germline V gene. The J segment lost 3 bases and the V segment lost 4 bases, leaving 5 bases of the junction unmatched. CDR3 loop: CASSSRLAVYNEQFF. In DNA, the CDR3 is TGTGCCAGCAGCTCCCGACTAGCGGTCTACAATGAGCAGTTCTTC.

This chain uses TRBV5-1 with TRBJ1-3; D gene unclear. The germline CDR1 and CDR2 sequences are SGHRS and YFSETQ. This CDR3 contains 16 residues. The V end was cut by 4 bases, the J end by 0 bases, with 14 bases between. The CDR3 region has the DNA TGCGCCAGCAGCCCCCAAACTGAGAGCTCTGGAAACACCATATATTTT. This codes for CASSPQTESSGNTIYF.

This clone was seen a handful of times. The chain joins TRBV20-1 to TRBJ2-7, with D uncertain. This CDR3 comprises 11 residues. V was clipped by 6 bases and J by 1 base, with 7 bases between them. CDR1 is DFQATT, CDR2 SNEGSKA, per germline (reference sequence). The CDR3 DNA follows: TGCAGTGCCCCCCGGTCCTACGAGCAGTACTTC. The encoded protein is CSAPRSYEQYF.

V usage is TRBV7-6 and J usage is TRBJ2-3; 7 bases fit TRBD1. The ends lost 9 bases at V and 1 base at J; junction bases unmatched: 10. Germline-derived CDR1 and CDR2 are SGHVS and FNYEAQ. This CDR3 is 15 amino acids long. The CDR3 DNA follows: TGTGCCAGTCGGAAAACAGGGGATGGCACAGATACGCAGTATTTT. Its translation is CASRKTGDGTDTQYF.

J is TRBJ1-5 and V is TRBV2; perhaps TRBD1 as D (6 bases). V lost 4 bases and J lost 8, with 15 bases in between. This CDR3 spans 14 amino acids. Germline loops: CDR1 SNHLY, CDR2 FYNNEI. This chain's CDR3 is CASSGMTGEEPQHF. The CDR3, as DNA: TGTGCCAGCAGTGGTATGACAGGTGAGGAGCCCCAGCATTTT.

This clone was observed once. The chain combines TRBV7-9 with TRBJ2-7, with 11 nucleotides matching TRBD2. The germline V gene encodes CDR1 SEHNR and CDR2 FQNEAQ (reference sequence). The V segment lost 5 bases and the J segment 8 bases; nucleotides outside the gene matches: 11. The CDR3 runs to 15 residues. The CDR3 reads CASSGTSGGSDKQYF. The CDR3, as DNA: TGTGCCAGCAGCGGCACTAGCGGGGGTTCTGACAAGCAGTACTTC.

CDR3 protein: CASSKQGPQHF. CDR3 bases: TGTGCCAGCAGCAAACAGGGTCCCCAGCATTTT. The rearrangement links TRBV21-1 to TRBJ1-5; TRBD1 is taken as the D call from the table, unchecked against the DNA. TRBV21-1 counts as a pseudogene. CDR3 size: 11 residues.